This TCR beta chain was observed in a study of blood T cell repertoires in COVID-19. Study-wide background: Spain, Italy and the United States supplied samples that represented acute and convalescent COVID-19.

Profiled with immunoSEQ multiplex PCR; TCRdb holds only in-frame clones, not every one. The data hold about 150,000 clones, with over 75% observed a single time. Germline values: CDR1 SNHLY, CDR2 FYNNEI. Unmatched junction bases numbered 7, after V lost 2 bases and J lost 4 bases. The CDR3 is 15 residues long. Material: peripheral blood. The sequence came from a woman aged 40 to 50 with acute or convalescent COVID-19. V is TRBV2 and J is TRBJ2-7; TRBD2 matches 8 bases. The DNA for the CDR3 is TGTGCCAGCAGTGAATCGGGGGGGGGCCTGTACGAGCAGTACTTC. It yields the protein CASSESGGGLYEQYF.